These T cell receptor beta chains were read from a single sample in a study of T cell responses to AZD1222 COVID-19 vaccine. Sequencing used immunoSEQ multiplex PCR; TCRdb keeps in-frame clones, though not all of them. The table has just under 95,000 clones, roughly 84% seen once; the top ten hold 13%. The material was peripheral blood, obtained on day 0 of AZD1222 vaccination. These receptors originate from an adult in good health. Both conserved end residues are part of each CDR3. D genes are given only for firm matches. Clone size, where shown, is once, few, many, or a class for clones that have expanded.

v_call	j_call	clone_size	d_call	cdr3_length	cdr3_aa	cdr3_nt
TRBV29-1	TRBJ2-5	-	TRBD2	13	CSVRTSGQETQYF	TGCAGCGTCCGGACTAGCGGGCAAGAGACCCAGTACTTC
TRBV13	TRBJ2-3	-	-	16	CASSLKLPVSTDTQYF	TGTGCCAGCAGCTTGAAGTTACCAGTTAGCACAGATACGCAGTATTTT
TRBV6-6	TRBJ2-1	-	TRBD2	14	CASSSGGSRNEQFF	TGTGCCAGCAGTAGCGGGGGTAGTCGCAATGAGCAGTTCTTC
TRBV5-1	TRBJ2-7	-	-	13	CASSLAGSYEQYF	TGCGCCAGCAGCTTGGCTGGCTCCTACGAGCAGTACTTC
TRBV6-6	TRBJ2-7	-	-	16	CASSYSGGLESYEQYF	TGTGCCAGCAGTTACTCAGGGGGGCTCGAGTCCTACGAGCAGTACTTC
TRBV10-3	TRBJ2-3	-	-	15	CATLDSSFGTDTQYF	TGTGCCACTCTGGACAGTTCCTTCGGCACAGATACGCAGTATTTT
TRBV6-5	TRBJ2-7	-	TRBD1	16	CASSSLDRAISYEQYF	TGTGCCAGCAGTTCACTGGACAGGGCTATCTCCTACGAGCAGTACTTC
TRBV7-8	TRBJ2-7	-	TRBD1	17	CASSPRAGQGGGYEQYF	TGTGCCAGCAGCCCCCGCGCGGGACAGGGGGGCGGGTACGAGCAGTACTTC
TRBV24-1	TRBJ2-5	-	TRBD2	15	CATSDPRAGGETQYF	TGTGCCACCAGTGATCCTAGGGCCGGGGGGGAGACCCAGTACTTC
TRBV30	TRBJ1-2	-	TRBD1	13	CAWIQGAAYGYTF	TGTGCCTGGATACAGGGGGCGGCCTATGGCTACACCTTC
TRBV19	TRBJ1-1	-	-	14	CASSVTVMNTEAFF	TGTGCCAGTAGTGTGACAGTAATGAACACTGAAGCTTTCTTT
TRBV5-1	TRBJ2-3	-	-	16	CASSLAPEGGADTQYF	TGCGCCAGCAGCTTGGCCCCAGAGGGGGGGGCAGATACGCAGTATTTT
TRBV2	TRBJ1-4	-	TRBD1	14	CASRGTVNNEKLFF	TGTGCCAGCAGGGGGACAGTTAATAATGAAAAACTGTTTTTT
TRBV7-2	TRBJ1-5	-	-	15	CASSLVPGSNQPQHF	TGTGCCAGCAGCTTAGTGCCAGGGAGCAATCAGCCCCAGCATTTT
TRBV27	TRBJ1-5	-	-	14	CASSLRGSLQPQHF	TGTGCCAGCAGTTTACGTGGCAGCCTTCAGCCCCAGCATTTT
TRBV6-2/TRBV6-3	TRBJ2-7	-	TRBD1	15	CASSSNPGQGNRQYF	TGTGCCAGCAGCTCCAACCCGGGACAGGGGAACAGGCAGTACTTC
TRBV14	TRBJ2-4	once	-	14	CASSQDLAKNIQYF	TGTGCCAGCAGCCAAGATCTAGCCAAAAACATTCAGTACTTC
TRBV28	TRBJ1-1	-	-	14	CASSLVTMNTEAFF	TGTGCCAGCAGCTTAGTAACCATGAACACTGAAGCTTTCTTT
TRBV6-4	TRBJ1-1	-	TRBD1	16	CASRGDRERMNTEAFF	TGTGCCAGCAGGGGCGACAGGGAACGAATGAACACTGAAGCTTTCTTT
TRBV6-5	TRBJ1-3	-	-	15	CASSYGGSSGNTIYF	TGTGCCAGCAGTTACGGGGGGTCCTCTGGAAACACCATATATTTT
TRBV6-5	TRBJ2-5	once	TRBD1	14	CASSSPGQGETQYF	TGTGCCAGCAGTTCACCGGGACAGGGGGAGACCCAGTACTTC
TRBV7-2	TRBJ2-7	once	-	14	CASILTGASYEQYF	TGTGCCAGCATCTTAACCGGGGCCTCCTACGAGCAGTACTTC
TRBV18	TRBJ2-1	-	-	14	CASSRSQSYNEQFF	TGTGCCAGCTCAAGGTCACAGAGCTACAATGAGCAGTTCTTC
TRBV6-2/TRBV6-3	TRBJ2-7	-	TRBD1	15	CASSDTGGYYDEQYF	TGTGCCAGCAGTGACACAGGGGGCTATTACGACGAGCAGTACTTC
TRBV9	TRBJ1-2	-	-	15	CASSAEGTPRRGYTF	TGTGCCAGCAGCGCGGAGGGGACCCCTAGGAGGGGCTACACCTTC
TRBV6-2/TRBV6-3	TRBJ1-1	-	-	14	CASSLKGGNTEAFF	TGTGCCAGCAGTTTAAAGGGGGGCAACACTGAAGCTTTCTTT
TRBV5-1	TRBJ1-4	-	-	13	CASSWRGNEKLFF	TGCGCCAGCAGCTGGAGGGGTAATGAAAAACTGTTTTTT
TRBV19	TRBJ1-1	-	-	13	CASSIGSGAEAFF	TGTGCCAGTAGTATCGGTTCGGGGGCTGAAGCTTTCTTT
TRBV7-8	TRBJ1-5	-	-	19	CASSLSEKTGSYSNQPQHF	TGTGCCAGCAGCTTATCTGAGAAAACGGGATCATATAGCAATCAGCCCCAGCATTTT
TRBV19	TRBJ1-3	-	-	15	CASSLSLPGRNTIYF	TGTGCCAGTAGTCTCAGCCTCCCAGGGAGAAACACCATATATTTT
TRBV30	TRBJ1-6	once	-	12	CAWKNRNSPLHF	TGTGCCTGGAAAAATCGTAATTCACCCCTCCACTTT
TRBV7-8	TRBJ1-1	-	-	15	CASSRPGQSSTEAFF	TGTGCCAGCAGCCGACCCGGACAGAGCAGCACTGAAGCTTTCTTT
TRBV6-4	TRBJ1-2	few	TRBD1	13	CASSETGGAGYTF	TGTGCCAGCAGCGAGACAGGGGGGGCCGGCTACACCTTC
TRBV5-1	TRBJ2-3	-	TRBD1	15	CASSQGQGASDTQYF	TGCGCCAGCAGCCAAGGACAGGGGGCTTCGGATACGCAGTATTTT
TRBV5-1	TRBJ1-2	-	TRBD1	13	CASSSGTDGGYTF	TGCGCCAGCAGCTCAGGGACAGACGGTGGCTACACCTTC
TRBV6-5	TRBJ2-2	-	-	12	CASQWGTGELFF	TGTGCCTCTCAGTGGGGGACCGGGGAGCTGTTTTTT
TRBV29-1	TRBJ1-2	-	-	14	CSVVIGPLDYGYTF	TGCAGCGTTGTGATCGGACCCCTGGACTATGGCTACACCTTC